This record looks at one TCR beta chain sequence and its context. This clonotype came up a few times. Its binding antigen is unknown. No much larger clone exists at a distance of one base, and base qualities are not known. The data stem from a study of CD8 T cells in ankylosing spondylitis (dated by TCRdb to about 2017). Background on the whole study: The study profiled T cell receptor beta repertoires in healthy donors and ankylosing spondylitis patients to find disease-linked TCR variants. The full study cohort comprised about 23 ankylosing spondylitis patients and roughly 100 healthy donors. Samples of peripheral blood were taken, and for ankylosing spondylitis patients, synovial fluid was collected as well.

The data were produced on an Illumina HiSeq 2500. TCR beta libraries were prepared by quantitative 5'-RACE with molecular barcodes. Under the source paper's analysis protocol: To identify disease-linked TCR variants, a new computational method was used, one built on a probabilistic model of VDJ rearrangement. In-frame beta chains were kept once TCRdb had trimmed the public reads at Q25 with fastp and called clones with MiXCR. Rows are unified per CDR3 protein, each entry keeping the most common DNA and genes. TCRdb's processing, not the study's, gives the V and J calls here. A total of around 100,000 distinct CDR3 sequences appear in this sample, about 24% of them only once. Over 9% of the sample goes to the ten largest clones. From its cysteine to its phenylalanine, the CDR3 spans 15 amino acids. CDR3 DNA is the only sequence kept; it has 45 bases, read in frame from the first base. Per the germline V gene, SNHLY is the CDR1 and FYNNEI is the CDR2. V loses 6 bases of germline sequence and J loses 0 bases, and the interval between the two ends is 13 bases.

Synovial fluid samples were paired with blood samples taken from the same ankylosing spondylitis patients. Points the paper makes about the study in general: The disease-linked clones were reported to be significantly enriched in matched synovial fluid samples from ankylosing spondylitis patients. Blood from ankylosing spondylitis patients appeared to be characterized by a TCR beta motif made up of eight highly homologous amino acid variants. Some motif variants had previously been reported in the synovial fluid and blood of reactive arthritis patients, which suggests shared mechanisms of disease initiation. In peripheral blood, the disease-linked clones were found at relatively low frequencies and had a CD8+ phenotype.

The receptor's source is a male donor with ankylosing spondylitis. The sequenced sample was synovial fluid, either unsorted or a sorted T cell fraction (not recorded which). Recombination joined TRBV2 with TRBJ2-3, and possibly TRBD2, on 6 matching bases. The CDR3 region: CASRRDGGSTDTQYF. The nucleotides are TGTGCCAGCAGGAGGGACGGGGGAAGCACAGATACGCAGTATTTT.